The present entry profiles one TCR beta chain with its context. Its antigen target is currently unknown. Qualities for individual bases were not recorded, and no much larger clone is one base off. The sample originates from a study of T cells in tuberculosis (dated by TCRdb to the late 2010s). With respect to the entire study: To characterize T cells specific for the mycobacterial lipid antigen glucose monomycolate (GMM), the study used CD1B tetramers together with high-throughput TCR immunosequencing. IGRA-negative adolescents, IGRA-positive adolescents with latent tuberculosis and adults with active tuberculosis, nine to ten per group, were compared in a South African clinical cohort.

The immunoSEQ multiplex PCR assay was used to generate TCR libraries, with TCR-beta and/or TCR-alpha/delta assays applied to each sample. Amplified TCR libraries were sequenced on the Illumina high-throughput platform. The original pipeline was this. Clustering and dimensionality reduction were performed using pairwise TCRdist distances among GMM-specific receptors from ex vivo sorted or in vitro expanded T cells. Each clinical repertoire received a mean NN-distance score, defined as the average TCRdist to the nearest 10% of tetramer-positive reference sequences. GEM TCR motif frequency was computed as the fraction of unique TCRs matching known GEM sequences by V/J usage and CDR3 length. Linear discriminant analysis with leave-one-out cross-validation, implemented in scikit-learn, was used to classify active tuberculosis. In its TCRdb copy, this immuneACCESS table keeps in-frame sequences only and misses some clones. Where compared with another copy, unresolved V genes explain less than half of these, and the others have no known cause. Clone size and V and J calls were adopted from that table, with D and trimming inferred from the DNA. This sample is represented by around 35,000 clones; over 90% of them were singletons. The ten largest clones capture roughly 7.2% of the sample.

Overall results and qualifications from the work: Clinical samples were selected based on which cryopreserved specimens were available, and the active tuberculosis cases were adults whereas the controls were adolescents. An accuracy of around 88% (AUROC approximately 0.91) was reached by a classifier using the diverse GMM-specific repertoire, compared with more than 65% accuracy when GEM motif frequencies were used. The smaller NN-distances in active tuberculosis patients were driven in part by shorter CDR3-alpha lengths, while the difference seen for TCR-beta was not statistically significant. Compared with IGRA-negative controls, TCR-alpha repertoires from active tuberculosis had smaller mean NN-distances to GMM-specific TCRs, which suggests clonal expansion of these TCRs.

The cysteine opens and the phenylalanine closes a CDR3 of 13 amino acids. The retained sequence is limited to the CDR3, 39 bases, with the frame set at the first base. The germline V gene (reference sequence) supplies CDR1 MNHEY and CDR2 SMNVEV. Between the V and J ends, shortened by 3 bases and 3 bases respectively, the junction contains 8 bases. At study entry, adolescents were screened for latent tuberculosis infection by tuberculin skin test and QuantiFERON-TB GOLD In-Tube IGRA. Immunosequencing of unsorted cryopreserved PBMC covered, on average, around 100,000 T cells per clinical donor. Eleven high schools in the Worcester region of the Western Cape, South Africa, served as enrollment sites for adolescents aged 12 to 18 years. Approximately 10 adolescents infected with M. tuberculosis and about ten uninfected adolescents were chosen and matched for age and sex. Adolescent PBMC were isolated from freshly drawn heparinized blood by density centrifugation and cryopreserved.

What was sequenced was PBMCs. The V and J genes are TRBV27 and TRBJ1-1; the D gene cannot be resolved reliably. The receptor's source is a donor aged 10-29 years with latent tuberculosis or without tuberculosis infection. The nucleotide sequence is given as TGTGCCAGCAGTTTGCGTCGGGACACTGAAGCTTTCTTT. Translated, it gives CASSLRRDTEAFF.